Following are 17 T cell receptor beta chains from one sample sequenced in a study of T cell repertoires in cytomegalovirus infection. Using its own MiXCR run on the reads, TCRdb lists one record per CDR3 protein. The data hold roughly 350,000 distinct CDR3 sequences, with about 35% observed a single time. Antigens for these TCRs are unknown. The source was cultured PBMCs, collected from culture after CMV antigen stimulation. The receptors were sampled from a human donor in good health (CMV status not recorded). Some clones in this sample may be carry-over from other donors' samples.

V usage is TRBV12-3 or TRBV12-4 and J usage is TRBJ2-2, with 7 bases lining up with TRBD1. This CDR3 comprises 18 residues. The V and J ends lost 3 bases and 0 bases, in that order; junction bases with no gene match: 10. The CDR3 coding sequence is TGTGCCAGCAGTTTCGAGTTAGGGGGCGCCCCGAACACCGGGGAGCTGTTTTTT. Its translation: CASSFELGGAPNTGELFF.

The CDR3 DNA is TGTGCCAGCAGCGTCGGTCAGGGACTGAAGGGTGAAGCTTTCTTT. Translated, it gives CASSVGQGLKGEAFF. V and J are TRBV9 and TRBJ1-1, with D possibly matching TRBD1 (5 bases). CDR3 size: 15 residues. Trimming removed 2 bases at V and 7 bases at J, with 18 bases between. Germline CDR1 SGDLS, CDR2 YYNGEE.

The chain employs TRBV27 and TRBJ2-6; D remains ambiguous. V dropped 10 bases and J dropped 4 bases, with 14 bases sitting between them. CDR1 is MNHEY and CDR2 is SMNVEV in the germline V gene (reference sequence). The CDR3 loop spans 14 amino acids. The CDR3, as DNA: TGTGCCACCTCGGCCCGGTCCGGGGCCAACGTCCTGACTTTC. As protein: CATSARSGANVLTF.

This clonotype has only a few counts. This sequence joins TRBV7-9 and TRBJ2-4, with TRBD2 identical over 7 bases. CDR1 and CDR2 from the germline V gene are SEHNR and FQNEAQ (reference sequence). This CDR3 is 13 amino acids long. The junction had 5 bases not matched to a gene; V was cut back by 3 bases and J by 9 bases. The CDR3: CASSLGDYGIQYF. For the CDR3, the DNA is TGTGCCAGCAGCTTGGGGGACTACGGCATTCAGTACTTC.

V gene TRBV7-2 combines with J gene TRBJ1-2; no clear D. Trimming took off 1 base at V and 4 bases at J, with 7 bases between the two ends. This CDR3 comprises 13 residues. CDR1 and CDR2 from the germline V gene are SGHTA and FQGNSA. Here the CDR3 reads CASSLDVGYGYTF. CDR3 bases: TGTGCCAGCAGCTTAGATGTGGGCTATGGCTACACCTTC.

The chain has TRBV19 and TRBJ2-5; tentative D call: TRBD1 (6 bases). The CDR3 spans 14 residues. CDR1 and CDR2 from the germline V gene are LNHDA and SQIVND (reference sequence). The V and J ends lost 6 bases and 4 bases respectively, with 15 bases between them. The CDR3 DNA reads TGTGCCAGTAGGGCTGGGGGCAGGGGAGAGACCCAGTACTTC. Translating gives CASRAGGRGETQYF.

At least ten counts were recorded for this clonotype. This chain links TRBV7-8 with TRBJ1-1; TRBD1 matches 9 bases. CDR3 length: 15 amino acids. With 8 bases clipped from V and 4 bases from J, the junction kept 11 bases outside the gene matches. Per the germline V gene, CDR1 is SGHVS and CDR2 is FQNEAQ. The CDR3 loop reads CASHFTRQGGTEAFF. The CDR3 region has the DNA TGTGCCAGCCATTTTACGAGACAGGGGGGCACTGAAGCTTTCTTT. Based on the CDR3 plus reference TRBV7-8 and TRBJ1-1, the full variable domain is GAGVSQSPRYKVAKRGQDVALRCDPISGHVSLFWYQQALGQGPEFLTYFQNEAQLDKSGLPSDRFFAERPEGSVSTLKIQRTQQEDSAVYLCASHFTRQGGTEAFFGQGTRLTVV.

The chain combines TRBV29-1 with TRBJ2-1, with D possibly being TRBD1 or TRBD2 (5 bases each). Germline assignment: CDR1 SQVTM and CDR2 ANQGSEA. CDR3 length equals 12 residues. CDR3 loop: CRTWGPYNEQFF. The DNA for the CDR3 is TGCAGGACCTGGGGACCGTACAATGAGCAGTTCTTC.

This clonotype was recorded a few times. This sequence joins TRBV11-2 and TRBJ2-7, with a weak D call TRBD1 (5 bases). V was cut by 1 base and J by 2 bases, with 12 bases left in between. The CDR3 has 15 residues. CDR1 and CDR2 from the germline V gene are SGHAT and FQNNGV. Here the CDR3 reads CASSLVIQGPYEQYV. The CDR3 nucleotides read TGTGCCAGCAGCTTAGTTATCCAGGGCCCCTACGAGCAGTACGTC.

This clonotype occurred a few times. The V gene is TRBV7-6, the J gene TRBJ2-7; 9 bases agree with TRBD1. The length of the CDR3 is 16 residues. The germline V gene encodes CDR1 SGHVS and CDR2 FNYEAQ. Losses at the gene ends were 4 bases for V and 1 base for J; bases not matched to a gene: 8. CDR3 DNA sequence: TGTGCCAGCAGCTCACCCCTCGGGACAGGGTCCTACGAGCAGTACTTC. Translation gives CASSSPLGTGSYEQYF.

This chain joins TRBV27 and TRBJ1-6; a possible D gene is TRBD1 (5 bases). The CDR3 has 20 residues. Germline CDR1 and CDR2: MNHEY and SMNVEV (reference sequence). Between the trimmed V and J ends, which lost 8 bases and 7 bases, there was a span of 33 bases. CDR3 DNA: TGTGCCAGCGGCCTCACACCTGGGGCCCCTGGCCTATCTTCCAATTCACCCCTCCACTTT. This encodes CASGLTPGAPGLSSNSPLHF.

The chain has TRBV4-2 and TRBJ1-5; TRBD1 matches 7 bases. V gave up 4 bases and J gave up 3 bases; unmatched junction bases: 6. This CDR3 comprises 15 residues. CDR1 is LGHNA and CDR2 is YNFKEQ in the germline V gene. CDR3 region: CASSRGTDPNQPQHF. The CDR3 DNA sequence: TGTGCCAGCAGCCGCGGGACAGACCCCAATCAGCCCCAGCATTTT.

CDR3 protein: CASSLTGMQKSPLHF. The CDR3 region has the DNA TGTGCCAGCAGCCTTACAGGGATGCAGAAATCACCCCTCCACTTT. V and J are TRBV9 and TRBJ1-6; perhaps TRBD1 as D (6 bases). The V gene's germline CDR1 is SGDLS and CDR2 YYNGEE. CDR3 length: 15 residues. The ends were cut back, 4 bases at V and 10 bases at J, with 18 bases in the middle.

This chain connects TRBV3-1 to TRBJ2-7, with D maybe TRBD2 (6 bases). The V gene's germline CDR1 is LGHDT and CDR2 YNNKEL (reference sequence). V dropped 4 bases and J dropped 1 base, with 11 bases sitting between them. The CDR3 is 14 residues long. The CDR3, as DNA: TGTGCCAGCAGCCTCTCTAGCGCTTCCTACGAGCAGTACGTC. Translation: CASSLSSASYEQYV.

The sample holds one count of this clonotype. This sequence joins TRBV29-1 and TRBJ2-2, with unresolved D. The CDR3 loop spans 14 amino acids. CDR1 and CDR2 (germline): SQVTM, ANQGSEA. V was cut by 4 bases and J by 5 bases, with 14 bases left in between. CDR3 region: CSVGHPMGTGELFF. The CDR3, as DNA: TGCAGCGTTGGCCACCCGATGGGAACCGGGGAGCTGTTTTTT.

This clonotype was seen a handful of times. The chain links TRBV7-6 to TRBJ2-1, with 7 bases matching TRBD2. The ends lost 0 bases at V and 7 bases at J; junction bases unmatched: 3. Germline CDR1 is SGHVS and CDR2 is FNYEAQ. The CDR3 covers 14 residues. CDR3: CASSLAGRANEQFF. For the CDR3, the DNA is TGTGCCAGCAGCTTAGCGGGGAGGGCAAATGAGCAGTTCTTC.

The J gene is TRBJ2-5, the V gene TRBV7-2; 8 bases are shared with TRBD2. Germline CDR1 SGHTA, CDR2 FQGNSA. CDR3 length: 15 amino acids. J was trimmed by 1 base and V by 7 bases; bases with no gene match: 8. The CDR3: CASTGQAGGQETQYF. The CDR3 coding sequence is TGTGCCAGCACCGGCCAGGCGGGAGGCCAAGAGACCCAGTACTTC. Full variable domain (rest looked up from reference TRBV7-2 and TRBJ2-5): GAGVSQSPSNKVTEKGKDVELRCDPISGHTALYWYRQSLGQGLEFLIYFQGNSAPDKSGLPSDRFSAERTGGSVSTLTIQRTQQEDSAVYLCASTGQAGGQETQYFGPGTRLLVL.